This T cell receptor beta chain was observed in a study of Ad26.COV2.S vaccination and SARS-CoV-2 variants (dated by TCRdb to about 2021). At the level of the whole study: Donors in the vaccine arm were drawn from COV1001, a multicentre, randomized, double-blind, placebo-controlled phase I-IIa trial testing Ad26.COV2.S in healthy adults. Participants in the trial were split at random into five groups of five each, receiving low-dose or high-dose Ad26.COV2.S once or twice, or else placebo on both occasions. Dosing of Ad26.COV2.S was intramuscular, at either 5x10^10 or 1x10^11 viral particles, delivered as one shot or as two shots spaced 56 days apart. TCRbeta repertoire sequencing served as the tool for gauging how specific and how broad the SARS-CoV-2-reactive T cell receptors were following Ad26.COV2.S vaccination. A total of some 30 samples were included in the TCR-sequenced set, comprising about 20 Ad26.COV2.S vaccine recipients, 5 placebo recipients and 8 SARS-CoV-2 convalescent individuals. Throughout the experiments and outcome assessment, investigators stayed blinded to trial group allocation. What the authors observed across the whole study: The study lacked the statistical power to compare responses across vaccine doses or regimens. Vaccine and placebo recipients had comparable non-spike TCR breadth, which fits with the vaccine containing only spike. Higher spike-specific TCR breadth was observed in Ad26.COV2.S recipients than in placebo recipients (P = 0.0014). The authors noted that the TCR breadth and depth analyses may have underestimated total T cell responses. Substantial breadth of spike-specific CD8+ and CD4+ T cell responses was reported after vaccination.

What this sample's treatment or condition label stands for: some 20 received Ad26.COV2.S at low or high dose, single or two shots; about 5 received placebo; per-sample allocation not given. Repertoires of vaccine and placebo recipients were sequenced from samples collected on day 63 after the first injection. Cohort 1b enrolled 25 adults aged 18-55 years at a single site in Boston, USA, between 29 July and 7 August 2020. As a vaccine, Ad26.COV2.S was a replication-incompetent adenovirus type 26 vector that expressed a prefusion-stabilized SARS-CoV-2 spike protein derived from the original Wuhan strain. The cysteine opens and the phenylalanine closes a CDR3 of 13 amino acids. Only CDR3 DNA is held: 39 bases, read in frame from base 1. V lost 11 bases and J lost 0 bases; the stretch between them is 10 bases long. The germline V gene yields SNHLY for CDR1 and FYNNEI for CDR2. The immunoSEQ Assay was the method used to sequence TCRbeta CDR3 regions. After extraction, genomic DNA underwent amplification by bias-controlled multiplex PCR, followed by high-throughput sequencing. Per the source publication's procedure: To quantify the absolute abundance of every unique TCRbeta CDR3 region, sequences were collapsed and filtered. T cell fraction was estimated by normalization of TCRbeta template counts to usable DNA, with usable DNA being measured through amplification of reference genes present in all nucleated cells. Repertoire TCRs were annotated as SARS-CoV-2-specific when V gene, CDR3 amino acid sequence and J gene were exactly matched to a known reactive TCR set. The reference SARS-CoV-2 TCR set was obtained from MIRA and was filtered for enrichment in COVID-19-positive ImmuneCODE repertoires, whereby public or cross-reactive TCRs were removed. Using the MIRA antigens, annotated TCRs were further analysed by specific ORF or by position within an ORF. Breadth was defined as the number of annotated unique rearrangements divided by the total number of unique productive rearrangements, and depth was defined as the summed frequency of the annotated unique rearrangements. Two-sided Wilcoxon rank-sum tests were applied when comparing TCR breadth between groups. TCRdb stores this immuneACCESS table with in-frame sequences only. Part of the clones is absent; in the studies checked, under half of the shortfall reflects unresolved V genes, and no reason is known for the rest. Clone size and the V and J calls come from that table; the DNA yielded D and trimming. The sample table lists about 450,000 clones, approximately 89% of them with a count of one. Around 2.6% of the sample is in the top ten clones.

For this clone: Its cognate antigen has yet to be identified. No base quality values were provided; no much bigger clone lies one nucleotide off.

The input for sequencing was peripheral blood, taken in a trial of Ad26.COV2.S vaccine versus placebo. This TCR was sampled from a person aged 18-65 years who received the Ad26.COV2.S COVID-19 vaccine or a placebo. The sequence is built from TRBV2 and TRBJ2-2; no D gene is confidently identified. The base sequence is TGTGCCTGCTGGGGTTCGAACACCGGGGAGCTGTTTTTT. Its translation reads: CACWGSNTGELFF.